This is a list of T cell receptor beta chains from one sample in a study of tumor-infiltrating lymphocytes in primary liver carcinoma. TCRdb redid the calling of the multiplex PCR reads with MiXCR, one entry per CDR3 protein. The sample records roughly 78,000 distinct CDR3 sequences, 60% to 80% being singletons. Sample: liver tumor tissue from sampling region 4. These receptors were taken from a woman between 55 and 75 years old with primary liver carcinoma and hepatitis B virus infection. Each CDR3 is given with its conserved first and last residue. The D gene is left open where the match is weak. Some rows have no size entry. The others give once, few or many, or a class for an expanded clone.

v_call	d_call	j_call	clone_size	cdr3_nt	cdr3_aa
TRBV12-3/TRBV12-4	NA	TRBJ2-1	NA	TGTGCCTGCAGTTTAGTACAGTGTGGGGGCAATGAGCAGTCCTTC	CACSLVQCGGNEQSF
TRBV28	NA	TRBJ2-7	NA	TGTGCCAGCAGTTTAGGGGGCCTTGTGAGCAGGGTCTACGAACAGTACTTC	CASSLGGLVSRVYEQYF
TRBV6-5	NA	TRBJ1-2	NA	TGTGCCAGCAGGGAATCAGTTCGGTCCAAGGGCTACACGTTC	CASRESVRSKGYTF
TRBV6-2/TRBV6-3	NA	TRBJ1-2	NA	TGTGCCAGCAATAAAGGACCGAACAGGTCCGCCTATGGATACACCTTC	CASNKGPNRSAYGYTF
TRBV20-1	TRBD1	TRBJ1-1	NA	TGCAGTGCTAGATCAGACAGGGTAACAGCTGAAGCTTTCTTT	CSARSDRVTAEAFF
TRBV6-1	TRBD1	TRBJ1-5	NA	TGTGCCAGTAGGGACAGGGGCCTCTATAACAATCAGCCCCAGCATTTT	CASRDRGLYNNQPQHF
TRBV11-2	TRBD1	TRBJ1-5	NA	TGTATCAGCAGCTTAGAAGCAGGGGGTACTCAGCCTCAGCATTTT	CISSLEAGGTQPQHF
TRBV12-3/TRBV12-4	NA	TRBJ2-1	many	TGTGCCAGCAGTTTAAGTAACCATGAGCAGTTCTTC	CASSLSNHEQFF
TRBV11-2	NA	TRBJ1-2	NA	TGTGTCAGTTCCTCGAAGGGATATGGCTATACCTTC	CVSSSKGYGYTF
TRBV7-3	TRBD1	TRBJ2-3	NA	TGTGCCTGCAGCTTAACCCGGACAGGGCTAAGCACAGATACGCAGTATTTT	CACSLTRTGLSTDTQYF
TRBV11-2	TRBD2	TRBJ2-1	NA	TGTGCCAGCAGGCAGACTAGCGGGGCTTCCAATAAGCGATTCTTC	CASRQTSGASNKRFF
TRBV6-1	TRBD1	TRBJ1-1	NA	TGTGCCAGCGGTTACAGGGGGGACACTGAAGCTTTCTTT	CASGYRGDTEAFF
TRBV4-2	TRBD2	TRBJ2-7	NA	TGTGCCAGCAGCCAGGCCACGGGGGGTCGGCTCAAGCAGTACTTC	CASSQATGGRLKQYF
TRBV15	TRBD2	TRBJ2-3	NA	TGTGCCACCAGCAGGGCTATAGCGGGGCTGGTGGGCACAGATACGCAGTATTTT	CATSRAIAGLVGTDTQYF
TRBV5-1	TRBD1	TRBJ2-7	many	TGCGCCAGCAGACCGCCAGGGACAGGGACCTACGAGCAGTACTTC	CASRPPGTGTYEQYF
TRBV11-2	NA	TRBJ2-5	NA	TGTGCCAGCAGCTTTCAACAGGTACCCATACTCGGAGAGACTCAGTACTTC	CASSFQQVPILGETQYF
TRBV6-1	NA	TRBJ1-6	NA	TGTGTCAGCAGTGAGTCTTGGGGACACTCACCCCTCCACTTT	CVSSESWGHSPLHF
TRBV29-1	NA	TRBJ1-2	NA	TGCAGCGTTGCCCGGGTGATGCGCGCTCGCGGCTACACCTTC	CSVARVMRARGYTF
TRBV6-6	NA	TRBJ2-7	once	TGTGCCAGCAGTTTCTTGCAAGGGACCTACGAGCAGTACTTC	CASSFLQGTYEQYF
TRBV11-3	NA	TRBJ1-2	NA	TGTGCTAGTAGCCTCTGGACGGCCAATCCCCATGGCTACACCTTC	CASSLWTANPHGYTF